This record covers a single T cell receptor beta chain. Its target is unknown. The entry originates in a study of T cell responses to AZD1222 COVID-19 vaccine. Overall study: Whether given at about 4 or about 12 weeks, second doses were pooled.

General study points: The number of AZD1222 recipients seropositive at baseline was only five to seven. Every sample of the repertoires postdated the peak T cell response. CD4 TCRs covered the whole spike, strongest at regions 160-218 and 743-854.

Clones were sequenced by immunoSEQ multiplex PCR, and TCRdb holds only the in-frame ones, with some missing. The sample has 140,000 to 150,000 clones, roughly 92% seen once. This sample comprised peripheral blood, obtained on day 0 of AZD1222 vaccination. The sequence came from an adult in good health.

CDR3 sequence reads: CASTSSGANVLTF. The CDR3 DNA sequence: TGTGCCAGCACTTCCTCTGGGGCCAACGTCCTGACTTTC. The chain carries TRBV6-5 and TRBJ2-6; the D is unclear. There are 13 residues in the CDR3. CDR1 is MNHEY, CDR2 SVGAGI, per germline. Trimming took 7 bases from V and 0 from J, leaving 4 bases between them.